These 10 T cell receptor beta chains were sequenced from one sample in a study of blood T cells in healthy people across ages. Then a second PCR, running roughly 7 to 11 cycles, was carried out with a sample-barcoded 5' primer and a J-beta primer mix. TCRdb recomputed calls from the 5' RACE reads with MiXCR, one row per CDR3 protein. The table lists 2 million or so distinct CDR3 sequences, roughly 52% of them singletons. The sample was blood. The receptor source for this set is a woman in her thirties or forties in good health.

The V call is TRBV11-2, the J call TRBJ1-4; TRBD1 aligns across 8 bases. J gave up 4 bases and V 5 bases, and 6 bases lay outside the gene matches. Germline CDR1 reads SGHAT; CDR2 reads FQNNGV. CDR3 length: 15 residues. CDR3 DNA: TGTGCCAGCAGCCCGGGACAGGTTCTTAATGAAAAACTGTTTTTT. Protein: CASSPGQVLNEKLFF.

The genes are TRBV18 and TRBJ2-3, with 7 bases identical to TRBD2. The CDR3 has 16 residues. With 3 bases clipped from V and 0 bases from J, the junction kept 6 bases outside the gene matches. CDR1 and CDR2 (germline): KGHSH, LQKENI. The CDR3 region has the DNA TGTGCCAGCTCACCCCGAACTAGCGTCAGCACAGATACGCAGTATTTT. Translated: CASSPRTSVSTDTQYF.

V gene TRBV13 combines with J gene TRBJ1-5; TRBD1 aligns across 7 bases. Germline loops: CDR1 PRHDT, CDR2 FYEKMQ (reference sequence). V gave up 5 bases and J gave up 8 bases; unmatched junction bases: 3. The CDR3 totals 12 residues. The DNA of the CDR3 is TGTGCCAGCAGCAAAACAGGGGAGCCCCAGCATTTT. It encodes CASSKTGEPQHF.

There are a few counts of this clonotype. This chain joins TRBV4-3 and TRBJ2-3, with D hard to call. Trimming stripped 0 bases from V and 5 bases from J, with 9 bases between. There are 14 residues in the CDR3. Looked up from germline, CDR1 is LGHNA and CDR2 is YSLEER. The CDR3 DNA reads as TGCGCCAGCAGCCAAGATATAGGCGGAGATACGCAGTATTTT. Amino acid sequence: CASSQDIGGDTQYF.

This clonotype occurred a few times. The chain recombines TRBV20-1 with TRBJ1-1, with D perhaps TRBD1 (6 bases). Germline V gene data show CDR1 as DFQATT and CDR2 as SNEGSKA (reference sequence). This CDR3 spans 15 amino acids. The V and J ends lost 1 base and 1 base respectively, with 13 bases between them. CDR3 protein: CSARVRGIPNTEAFF. CDR3 DNA: TGCAGTGCTAGAGTCAGGGGCATACCGAACACTGAAGCTTTCTTT.

The chain recombines TRBV6-5 with TRBJ2-1; D is unclear. The CDR3 is made up of 13 amino acids. Germline CDR1 reads MNHEY; CDR2 reads SVGAGI. V was pared by 6 bases and J by 13 bases, with 19 bases between. The CDR3 is CASRDGVKNIQFF. The CDR3 nucleotides read TGTGCCAGCAGGGATGGGGTGAAAAACATTCAGTTCTTC.

The rearrangement uses TRBV7-2 and TRBJ2-5; no reliable D call. CDR3 length: 19 amino acids. In germline, CDR1 is SGHTA, CDR2 FQGNSA. V shed 2 bases and J shed 2 bases, with 24 bases lying between them. CDR3 coding DNA: TGTGCCAGCAGCTTAATGGGAATTGTGACACGCTCGGAACAAGAGACCCAGTACTTC. This gives the protein CASSLMGIVTRSEQETQYF.

In this sample, this clonotype turned up a few times. The chain combines TRBV7-2 with TRBJ2-7; no clear D gene. V gave up 1 base and J gave up 0 bases, with 13 bases separating them. The CDR3 contains 16 residues. Germline V gene sequence: CDR1 SGHTA, CDR2 FQGNSA. The CDR3 protein is CASSLGSARSSYEQYF. CDR3 nucleotide sequence: TGTGCCAGCAGCTTAGGGTCGGCCAGGAGCTCCTACGAGCAGTACTTC. Together with reference TRBV7-2 and TRBJ2-7, the CDR3 gives the full variable domain: GAGVSQSPSNKVTEKGKDVELRCDPISGHTALYWYRQSLGQGLEFLIYFQGNSAPDKSGLPSDRFSAERTGGSVSTLTIQRTQQEDSAVYLCASSLGSARSSYEQYFGPGTRLTVT.

The gene calls are TRBV20-1 and TRBJ2-1; D not resolved. This CDR3 is 15 amino acids long. The V end was cut by 3 bases, the J end by 4 bases, with 16 bases between. The germline CDR1 and CDR2 sequences are DFQATT and SNEGSKA (reference sequence). The CDR3 region is CSASQARPTYNEQFF. The DNA of the CDR3 is TGCAGTGCTAGTCAAGCCCGACCTACATACAATGAGCAGTTCTTC.

The chain recombines TRBV4-1 with TRBJ2-7; a weak D match, TRBD2 (5 bases). From germline, CDR1 is MGHRA and CDR2 YSYEKL. The CDR3 contains 17 residues. The V end lost 0 bases, the J end lost 12 bases, and 27 bases lay between the germline ends. CDR3 sequence reads: CASSQDLEPGGASFLYF. In nucleotides, the CDR3 is TGCGCCAGCAGCCAAGATCTTGAGCCCGGAGGTGCATCATTTCTGTACTTC.